Below are 8 T cell receptor beta chains sequenced from a single sample in a study of CD8 T cell repertoires and HIV-1 epitope variants. TCRdb's copy holds only in-frame clones and misses some; the assay was immunoSEQ multiplex PCR. Of 80,000 to 95,000 clones detected, just under 75% appear once; the ten largest clones hold roughly 24%. Sequenced: uncultured baseline CD8+ T cells from peripheral blood mononuclear cells (PBMCs). The source of these receptors is a male donor with HIV.

This sequence joins TRBV5-8 and TRBJ1-4; D gene unclear. Germline CDR1 is SGHTS and CDR2 is YDEGEE. Trimming left V 0 bases short and J 2 bases short, with 11 bases between. The CDR3 is made up of 16 amino acids. CDR3 loop: CASSLETLNTNEKLFF. In DNA, the CDR3 is TGTGCCAGCAGCTTGGAGACTCTAAATACTAATGAAAAACTGTTTTTT.

The V and J genes are TRBV6-8 and TRBJ2-2; 13 bases align to TRBD2. From germline, CDR1 is MNHGY and CDR2 SAAAGT. V dropped 5 bases and J dropped 0; count of bases not matched to a gene: 6. The CDR3 is 18 amino acids. The DNA for the CDR3 is TGTGCCAGCAGTACGGGACTAGCGGGATGGGCGAACACCGGGGAGCTGTTTTTT. As protein: CASSTGLAGWANTGELFF.

The V call is TRBV21-1, the J call TRBJ2-3; TRBD2, the table's D call, lacks a check against the DNA. TRBV21-1 is listed as a pseudogene. The CDR3 contains 19 residues. The CDR3 region is CASSKSGPGLRVPFDTQYF. The CDR3 bases are TGTGCCAGCAGCAAATCTGGCCCCGGGTTGAGGGTCCCCTTTGATACGCAGTATTTT.

The gene calls are TRBV7-9 and TRBJ2-3, with TRBD2 as a possible D gene (9 bases). The CDR3 has 15 amino acids. V was cut by 5 bases and J by 3 bases, with 15 bases left in between. Germline V CDR1 and CDR2: SEHNR, FQNEAQ (reference sequence). CDR3 sequence reads: CASSQGAGGTDTQYF. CDR3 bases: TGTGCCAGCAGCCAGGGGGCGGGGGGGACAGATACGCAGTATTTT.

In its sample, this clone was seen many times. The rearrangement links TRBV6-1 to TRBJ1-2; 9 bases fit TRBD1. The germline CDR1 and CDR2 sequences are MNHNS and SASEGT. The CDR3 loop spans 16 amino acids. V was clipped by 4 bases and J by 2 bases; unmatched bases: 8. The CDR3 here is CASSVEQGATNYGYTF. As DNA, the CDR3 is TGTGCCAGCAGTGTTGAACAGGGGGCAACCAACTATGGCTACACCTTC.

This clone was counted once. V usage is TRBV7-9 and J usage is TRBJ2-1, with D perhaps matching TRBD2 (5 bases). Trimming left V 4 bases short and J 15 bases short, with 19 bases between. The CDR3 totals 13 residues. CDR1 SEHNR and CDR2 FQNEAQ come from the germline V gene (reference sequence). Written as DNA, the CDR3 is TGTGCCAGCAGCTCCACTCGTGGCGCCGGGGTGTTCTTC. The encoded protein is CASSSTRGAGVFF.

The chain uses TRBV5-8 and TRBJ1-1; D gene unclear. CDR3 length: 12 residues. Trimming cost V 2 bases and J 2 bases, with 4 bases left between them. CDR1 is SGHTS and CDR2 is YDEGEE in the germline V gene. The CDR3 is CASSFPNTEAFF. Written as DNA, the CDR3 is TGTGCCAGCAGCTTCCCCAACACTGAAGCTTTCTTT.

This clone appeared once. The J gene is TRBJ1-1, the V gene TRBV6-6, with D possibly TRBD1 on 5 matching bases. CDR3 length: 13 residues. Germline V gene lookup returns CDR1 MNHNY and CDR2 SVGAGI (reference sequence). Trimming pared 5 bases from V and 1 base from J, leaving 8 bases between. In DNA form, the CDR3 reads TGTGCCAGCAGTCCCCAGGGGAACACTGAAGCTTTCTTT. It encodes CASSPQGNTEAFF.